The entry below gives a single T cell receptor (beta chain) sequence along with its context. Its antigen is currently unknown. These data belong to a study of T cell responses to AZD1222 COVID-19 vaccine. Study in general: Some second doses came at about 4 weeks and others at about 12 weeks; these were pooled.

Using immunoSEQ multiplex PCR, the repertoire was profiled, and TCRdb retains in-frame clones only, with some absent. Of some 96,000 clones detected, about nine tenths appear once; the ten largest clones hold 1.8%. There are 15 residues in the CDR3. V lost 6 bases, J lost 10 bases, and 14 bases stayed unmatched. In germline, CDR1 is ENHRY, CDR2 SYGVKD. Findings and caveats of the study: Repertoires were collected only later (after the peak T cell response had occurred). Two AZD1222 administrations were followed by greater Spike-specific TCR breadth and depth.

The TCR was taken from an adult in good health. J is TRBJ2-1 and V is TRBV10-3; 8 bases are shared with TRBD2. This specimen consisted of peripheral blood, obtained on day 0 of AZD1222 vaccination. The CDR3 spells CAIRPAGDSPGEQFF. The CDR3 nucleotides read TGTGCCATCAGACCAGCGGGAGATAGTCCCGGGGAGCAGTTCTTC.